Presented here are 8 T cell receptor beta chains from one specimen sequenced in a study of T cells after yellow fever vaccination. TCRdb passed the 5' RACE reads through MiXCR, listing each CDR3 protein once. This sample has hundreds of thousands of distinct CDR3 sequences; about a fifth occur once, and the top ten carry around 16%. The sample in question was PBMCs, obtained around 3 weeks after the first yellow fever vaccination. The receptors derive from a man aged 18 to 29 who received the YFV17D yellow fever vaccine.

This clonotype showed up just a few times. V and J are TRBV20-1 and TRBJ1-5; 7 nucleotides align to TRBD1. The CDR3 consists of 15 residues. Germline V gives CDR1 DFQATT, CDR2 SNEGSKA (reference sequence). Unmatched junction bases numbered 13, after V lost 5 bases and J lost 6 bases. CDR3 DNA sequence: TGCAGTGCTGCAGACAGGGACCGGAGGGCTCAGCCCCAGCATTTT. This encodes CSAADRDRRAQPQHF.

This clonotype came up a few times. This sequence joins TRBV20-1 and TRBJ2-1; TRBD2 agrees at 15 bases. This CDR3 spans 14 amino acids. J was trimmed by 8 bases and V by 6 bases; bases with no gene match: 5. Germline-derived CDR1 and CDR2 are DFQATT and SNEGSKA (reference sequence). CDR3 sequence reads: CSARGLAGGYEQFF. The CDR3 bases are TGCAGTGCGAGGGGACTAGCGGGGGGATATGAGCAGTTCTTC.

This clonotype was observed a handful of times. The chain links TRBV4-3 to TRBJ1-1; D may be TRBD1 (5 bases). CDR1 and CDR2 (germline): LGHNA, YSLEER. There are 13 residues in the CDR3. Trimming cost V 5 bases and J 5 bases, with 12 bases left between them. CDR3 sequence reads: CASSGGVGTEAFF. CDR3 nucleotides: TGCGCCAGCAGCGGGGGGGTGGGGACTGAAGCTTTCTTT.

The V and J genes are TRBV24-1 and TRBJ2-2; the D gene is possibly TRBD1 (5 bases). The CDR3 runs 16 residues. Looked up from germline, CDR1 is KGHDR and CDR2 is SFDVKD. Trimming left V 4 bases short and J 7 bases short, with 18 bases between. Here the CDR3 reads CATSEGLGLVSGELFF. The CDR3 DNA follows: TGTGCCACCAGTGAAGGGTTGGGGCTAGTGAGCGGGGAGCTGTTTTTT.

There are a few counts of this clonotype. The CDR3 DNA is TGTGCCAGCAACAGTTATAGCAATCAGCCCCAGCATTTT. Amino acids: CASNSYSNQPQHF. The rearrangement links TRBV7-2 to TRBJ1-5; D not certain. The CDR3 is made up of 13 amino acids. Trimming took off 7 bases at V and 0 bases at J, with 7 bases between the two ends. From germline, CDR1 is SGHTA and CDR2 FQGNSA.

This clonotype was seen many times. This sequence joins TRBV5-1 and TRBJ2-1; maybe TRBD1 (5 bases). Germline CDR1 SGHRS, CDR2 YFSETQ. CDR3 length: 16 residues. With 4 bases removed from V and 2 bases from J, the gap between germline ends came to 16 bases. CDR3 in amino acids: CASSLPSPGTYNEQFF. The CDR3 bases are TGCGCCAGCAGCCTTCCATCCCCAGGGACCTACAATGAGCAGTTCTTC.

The genes are TRBV20-1 and TRBJ2-3; 10 positions match TRBD2. Germline values: CDR1 DFQATT, CDR2 SNEGSKA (reference sequence). With V trimmed by 4 bases and J by 0 bases, 4 bases remained unmatched. The CDR3 consists of 15 residues. CDR3 residues: CSAISGGISTDTQYF. CDR3 DNA: TGCAGTGCTATTAGCGGGGGGATTAGCACAGATACGCAGTATTTT.

The V and J genes are TRBV2 and TRBJ2-3; 9 bases are shared with TRBD2. This CDR3 is 14 amino acids long. Germline V lookup: CDR1 SNHLY, CDR2 FYNNEI. The V and J ends lost 8 bases and 4 bases, in that order; junction bases with no gene match: 7. The CDR3 DNA sequence: TGTGCCAGCGCGGCTAGCGGGGTGGCAGATACGCAGTATTTT. Translating gives CASAASGVADTQYF.